Shown below are 11 T cell receptor beta chains from a single sample sequenced in a study of T cell responses to AZD1222 COVID-19 vaccine. The table came from immunoSEQ multiplex PCR; TCRdb's copy has only in-frame clones and leaves some out. This table has 75,000 to 95,000 clones, about 85% appearing once. This specimen was peripheral blood, taken on day 0 of AZD1222 vaccination. These receptor sequences come from an adult in good health.

The gene calls are TRBV2 and TRBJ2-7; 7 bases align to TRBD1. Germline V CDR1 and CDR2: SNHLY, FYNNEI. V shed 6 bases, J shed 6 bases, and the junction held 2 bases outside the gene matches. The CDR3 loop spans 11 amino acids. The DNA for the CDR3 is TGTGCCAGCAGAGACAGGGTCGAGCAGTACTTC. It translates to CASRDRVEQYF. Full variable domain (missing parts from reference TRBV2 and TRBJ2-7): EPEVTQTPSHQVTQMGQEVILRCVPISNHLYFYWYRQILGQKVEFLVSFYNNEISEKSEIFDDQFSVERPDGSNFTLKIRSTKLEDSAMYFCASRDRVEQYFGPGTRLTVT.

The J gene is TRBJ1-1, the V gene TRBV7-2; TRBD1 matches at 7 bases. Germline values: CDR1 SGHTA, CDR2 FQGNSA. With 5 bases clipped from V and 3 bases from J, the junction kept 12 bases outside the gene matches. This CDR3 contains 16 residues. In nucleotides, the CDR3 is TGTGCCAGCAGCCTACACCCGGGACAGCCTCACACTGAAGCTTTCTTT. As protein: CASSLHPGQPHTEAFF.

V is TRBV7-2 and J is TRBJ2-1, with D tentatively TRBD1 (5 bases). Between the trimmed V and J ends, which lost 4 bases and 0 bases, there was a span of 13 bases. This CDR3 has 16 amino acids. Germline loops: CDR1 SGHTA, CDR2 FQGNSA. CDR3 DNA sequence: TGTGCCAGCAGCTGGAAGACAGCGAGCTCCTACAATGAGCAGTTCTTC. Residues: CASSWKTASSYNEQFF.

V usage is TRBV7-2 and J usage is TRBJ1-1; 10 bases line up with TRBD1. The CDR3 has 16 residues. J was trimmed by 4 bases and V by 2 bases; bases with no gene match: 7. Germline values: CDR1 SGHTA, CDR2 FQGNSA. The CDR3 protein is CASSLSGQGLTTEAFF. The CDR3 DNA is TGTGCCAGCAGCTTATCGGGACAGGGGTTAACCACTGAAGCTTTCTTT. Filled out from reference TRBV7-2 and TRBJ1-1, the complete variable domain reads GAGVSQSPSNKVTEKGKDVELRCDPISGHTALYWYRQSLGQGLEFLIYFQGNSAPDKSGLPSDRFSAERTGGSVSTLTIQRTQQEDSAVYLCASSLSGQGLTTEAFFGQGTRLTVV.

This sequence joins TRBV19 and TRBJ1-5; D may be TRBD1 (5 bases). The V gene lost 3 bases and the J gene lost 6 bases, with 12 bases spanning the gap. Per the germline V gene, CDR1 is LNHDA and CDR2 is SQIVND (reference sequence). The CDR3 spans 14 residues. Written as DNA, the CDR3 is TGTGCCAGTAGTATCCAGGGCACCGGTCAGCCCCAGCATTTT. As protein: CASSIQGTGQPQHF.

J is TRBJ1-5 and V is TRBV27; TRBD1 agrees at 9 bases. Germline V gene sequence: CDR1 MNHEY, CDR2 SMNVEV (reference sequence). The CDR3 extends over 18 amino acids. V shed 5 bases, J shed 1 base, and the junction held 12 bases outside the gene matches. The CDR3, as DNA: TGTGCCAGCAGTCCGTACACCGGGACAGGGTTAAGCAATCAGCCCCAGCATTTT. It codes for CASSPYTGTGLSNQPQHF.

The rearrangement uses TRBV19 and TRBJ1-5, with 11 bases fitting TRBD1. V gave up 1 base and J gave up 7 bases; unmatched junction bases: 3. From germline, CDR1 is LNHDA and CDR2 SQIVND (reference sequence). The CDR3 runs 15 residues. In nucleotides, the CDR3 is TGTGCCAGTAGTATAGCCGGGACAGGGGGGCAGCCCCAGCATTTT. Translation gives CASSIAGTGGQPQHF.

This chain joins TRBV5-6 and TRBJ2-1, with a weak D call TRBD2 (5 bases). CDR1 and CDR2 (germline): SGHDT, YYEEEE. The CDR3 sequence is 15 residues long. With 2 bases removed from V and 6 bases from J, the gap between germline ends came to 15 bases. The CDR3 DNA follows: TGTGCCAGCAGCTTTGAGAGGGAACCCTCCAATGAGCAGTTCTTC. It yields the protein CASSFEREPSNEQFF. Looking up the rest from reference TRBV5-6 and TRBJ2-1 gives the full variable domain: DAGVTQSPTHLIKTRGQQVTLRCSPKSGHDTVSWYQQALGQGPQFIFQYYEEEERQRGNFPDRFSGHQFPNYSSELNVNALLLGDSALYLCASSFEREPSNEQFFGPGTRLTVL.

V usage is TRBV2 and J usage is TRBJ2-5; 9 bases are a match to TRBD2. Germline V gives CDR1 SNHLY, CDR2 FYNNEI. CDR3 length: 14 residues. Trimming cost V 5 bases and J 5 bases; bases outside gene matches: 6. The CDR3 nucleotides are TGTGCCAGCAGTAGCGGGGGGCCGAGGGAGACCCAGTACTTC. It translates to CASSSGGPRETQYF.

The chain combines TRBV7-9 with TRBJ1-2; 10 bases are a match to TRBD1. The germline CDR1 and CDR2 sequences are SEHNR and FQNEAQ (reference sequence). The junction had 4 bases not matched to a gene; V was cut back by 3 bases and J by 6 bases. This CDR3 is 14 amino acids long. The CDR3 region is CASSLWTGGDGYTF. CDR3 sequence (DNA): TGTGCCAGCAGCTTGTGGACAGGGGGTGATGGCTACACCTTC.

The gene calls are TRBV7-2 and TRBJ1-4, with 7 positions matching TRBD1. CDR3 size: 16 residues. J gave up 7 bases and V 5 bases, and 13 bases lay outside the gene matches. Germline V gene data show CDR1 as SGHTA and CDR2 as FQGNSA. The CDR3 region has the DNA TGTGCCAGCAGCACCCCGACAGGGTACGTTGTTGAAAAACTGTTTTTT. Translated: CASSTPTGYVVEKLFF. The variable domain in full, completed from reference TRBV7-2 and TRBJ1-4, reads GAGVSQSPSNKVTEKGKDVELRCDPISGHTALYWYRQSLGQGLEFLIYFQGNSAPDKSGLPSDRFSAERTGGSVSTLTIQRTQQEDSAVYLCASSTPTGYVVEKLFFGSGTQLSVL.